The 3 T cell receptor beta chains presented below share a single source sample, sequenced in a study of T cells after yellow fever vaccination. TCRdb redid the calling of the 5' RACE reads with MiXCR, one entry per CDR3 protein. The sample includes 310,000 or so distinct CDR3 sequences, approximately 3.8% of them seen just once. The starting material was PBMCs, obtained on the day of the yellow fever booster vaccination. These receptors were collected from a man aged 18-30 years who received the YFV17D yellow fever vaccine.

The V call is TRBV6-5, the J call TRBJ1-2, with 8 bases fitting TRBD1. Germline trimming cut 5 bases from V and 6 bases from J; bases unmatched to any gene: 5. CDR1 and CDR2 (germline): MNHEY, SVGAGI. The CDR3 is 13 residues long. CDR3 region: CASSRTTGDGYTF. CDR3 nucleotide sequence: TGTGCCAGCAGTCGCACGACAGGGGATGGCTACACCTTC.

This clonotype was counted ten times or more. The chain joins TRBV5-1 to TRBJ2-7; D tentatively reads TRBD1 or TRBD2 (5 bases each). With 4 bases removed from V and 3 bases from J, the gap between germline ends came to 11 bases. The CDR3 has 13 residues. CDR1 is SGHRS, CDR2 YFSETQ, per germline. CDR3 coding DNA: TGCGCCAGCAGCCCCCGAGGGGACTACGAGCAGTACTTC. The encoded protein is CASSPRGDYEQYF.

This clonotype was counted between two and nine times. V usage is TRBV29-1 and J usage is TRBJ1-1; 7 positions match TRBD1. CDR1 and CDR2 from the germline V gene are SQVTM and ANQGSEA. This CDR3 spans 13 amino acids. J was trimmed by 3 bases and V by 6 bases; bases with no gene match: 7. CDR3 in DNA: TGCAGCGTGACCGAACAGGGGTACACTGAAGCTTTCTTT. This sequence encodes CSVTEQGYTEAFF.